Reported below is one T cell receptor (beta chain). The target antigen is unknown. Germline loops: CDR1 SGHVS, CDR2 FQNEAQ. Trimming pared 3 bases from V and 2 bases from J, leaving 18 bases between. This CDR3 contains 17 residues. Unique molecular identifiers featured in how the TCRbeta library was prepared. TCRdb used MiXCR to reprocess the PCR reads, holding one entry per CDR3 protein. The sample gives about 1,000,000 distinct CDR3 sequences, roughly 29% of which show up once; about 28% is in the top ten. The data were obtained in a study of T-cell reconstitution after alpha-beta-depleted transplantation in children. General study results and limits: The main origin of T-cell counts and diversity one year after transplant was newly produced T cells. Reportedly, only several hundred clones from non-depleted graft cells drove alpha-beta T-cell counts at about two months. Diversity of TCRbeta at day 60 was high in some patients, arising from surviving recipient T cells and thymic progenitors.

The chain employs TRBV7-8 and TRBJ2-3; tentatively, D is TRBD1 or TRBD2 (5 bases each). Sequenced material: PBMCs, mostly from graft donor cells, taken 360 days after TCRalphabeta/CD19-depleted stem cell transplant. This TCR came from a boy in the first two years of life who had a stem cell transplant for SCID, so the T cells may come from the graft donor. CDR3 DNA: TGTGCCAGCAGCTTGTGGGGGTGGGGGACCGTCACAGATACGCAGTATTTT. Its translation: CASSLWGWGTVTDTQYF.